This T cell receptor beta chain was obtained from a study of CD8+ T cells in alopecia areata. Treatment reported: oral pan-JAK inhibitor, 5-10 mg twice daily. As the sequencing template, cDNA was produced by extracting RNA and reverse transcribing it. Sequencing used immunoSEQ multiplex PCR; TCRdb keeps in-frame clones, though not all of them. The repertoire holds approximately 150,000 clones, with about three fifths as singletons. The CDR3 runs to 13 residues. Trimming cost V 0 bases and J 6 bases, with 8 bases left between them. Germline CDR1 MNHEY, CDR2 SVGAGI. The TCR sequence derives from a human donor with alopecia areata. The sequencing used CD4+ T cells sorted from blood, collected between weeks 55 and 65, from a patient treated with tofacitinib. This sequence joins TRBV6-5 and TRBJ1-1; D ambiguous. This chain's CDR3 is CASSYSWESEAFF. The CDR3 nucleotides are TGTGCCAGCAGTTACTCTTGGGAGTCTGAAGCTTTCTTT.